This T cell receptor (beta chain) was sequenced during a study of chemoradiotherapy in HPV16-positive cancers. This clone is a singleton in its sample. Its antigen is not identified. The table came from immunoSEQ multiplex PCR; TCRdb's copy has only in-frame clones and leaves some out. The sample consists of 4,500 or so clones, approximately 77% of them appearing once. The CDR3 totals 17 residues. Germline loops: CDR1 KGHSH, CDR2 LQKENI. The ends were cut back, 0 bases at V and 4 bases at J, with 15 bases in the middle. Study-level points and caveats: For HPV16-positive patients, expanding HPV-responsive T cells associated with longer recurrence-free survival.

The source is a human donor with HPV-associated anogenital cancer. J is TRBJ2-2 and V is TRBV18, with TRBD2 as a possible D gene (6 bases). The sample in question was tumor tissue, obtained from a patient who underwent chemoradiotherapy. CDR3 loop: CASSPPGGGGRTGELFF. The CDR3 coding sequence is TGTGCCAGCTCACCACCGGGAGGTGGAGGACGCACCGGGGAGCTGTTTTTT.